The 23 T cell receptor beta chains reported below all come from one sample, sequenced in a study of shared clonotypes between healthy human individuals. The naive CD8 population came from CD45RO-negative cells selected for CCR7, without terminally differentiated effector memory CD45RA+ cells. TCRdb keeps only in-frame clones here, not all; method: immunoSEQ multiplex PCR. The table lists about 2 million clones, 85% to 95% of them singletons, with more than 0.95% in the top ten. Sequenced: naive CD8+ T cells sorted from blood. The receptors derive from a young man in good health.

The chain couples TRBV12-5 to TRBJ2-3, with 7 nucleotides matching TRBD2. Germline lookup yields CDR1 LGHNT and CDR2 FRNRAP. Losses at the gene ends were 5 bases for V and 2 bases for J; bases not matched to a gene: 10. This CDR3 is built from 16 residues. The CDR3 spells CASGTLASGPTDTQYF. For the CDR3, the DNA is TGTGCTAGTGGTACCTTGGCTAGCGGACCCACAGATACGCAGTATTTT. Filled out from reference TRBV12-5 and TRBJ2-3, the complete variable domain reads DARVTQTPRHKVTEMGQEVTMRCQPILGHNTVFWYRQTMMQGLELLAYFRNRAPLDDSGMPKDRFSAEMPDATLATLKIQPSEPRDSAVYFCASGTLASGPTDTQYFGPGTRLTVL.

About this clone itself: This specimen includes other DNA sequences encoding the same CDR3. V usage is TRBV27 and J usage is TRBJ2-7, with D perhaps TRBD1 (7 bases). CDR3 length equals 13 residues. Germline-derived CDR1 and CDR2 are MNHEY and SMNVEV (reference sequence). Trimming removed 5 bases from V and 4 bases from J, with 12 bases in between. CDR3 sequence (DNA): TGTGCCAGCAGTCCCCAGGGGGGATACGAGCAGTACTTC. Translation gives CASSPQGGYEQYF.

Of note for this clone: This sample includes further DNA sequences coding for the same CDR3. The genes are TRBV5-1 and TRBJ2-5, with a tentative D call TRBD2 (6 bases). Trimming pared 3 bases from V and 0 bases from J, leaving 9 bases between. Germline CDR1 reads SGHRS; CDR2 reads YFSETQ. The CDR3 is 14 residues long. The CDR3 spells CASSSGVNQETQYF. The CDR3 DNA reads TGCGCCAGCAGCTCGGGGGTTAACCAAGAGACCCAGTACTTC.

CDR3 loop: CASSARGYYEQYF. The CDR3 nucleotides are TGTGCCAGCAGTGCGCGGGGGTACTACGAGCAGTACTTC. This chain connects TRBV25-1 to TRBJ2-7, with 7 positions matching TRBD2. The V segment lost 4 bases and the J segment 3 bases; nucleotides outside the gene matches: 3. The germline gives CDR1 MGHDK, CDR2 SYGVNS. CDR3 length equals 13 residues.

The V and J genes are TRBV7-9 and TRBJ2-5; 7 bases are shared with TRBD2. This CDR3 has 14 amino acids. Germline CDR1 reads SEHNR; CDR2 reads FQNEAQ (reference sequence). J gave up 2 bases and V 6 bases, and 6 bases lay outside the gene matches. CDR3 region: CASSESGTQETQYF. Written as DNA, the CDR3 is TGTGCCAGCAGTGAAAGCGGGACGCAAGAGACCCAGTACTTC.

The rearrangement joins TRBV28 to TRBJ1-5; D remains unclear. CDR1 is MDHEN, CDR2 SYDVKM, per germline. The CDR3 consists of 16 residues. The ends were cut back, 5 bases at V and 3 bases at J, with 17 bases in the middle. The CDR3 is CASSNRLEWNNQPQHF. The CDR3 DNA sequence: TGTGCCAGCAGTAACCGGCTAGAATGGAACAATCAGCCCCAGCATTTT.

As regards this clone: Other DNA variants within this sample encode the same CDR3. As DNA, the CDR3 is TGTGCCAGCAGTGAAGCTGTTGACTACGAGCAGTACTTC. Amino acid sequence: CASSEAVDYEQYF. The genes are TRBV6-1 and TRBJ2-7, with D uncertain. There are 13 residues in the CDR3. Trimming shortened V by 0 bases and J by 3 bases, and 6 bases separated the two germline ends. The V gene's germline CDR1 is MNHNS and CDR2 SASEGT.

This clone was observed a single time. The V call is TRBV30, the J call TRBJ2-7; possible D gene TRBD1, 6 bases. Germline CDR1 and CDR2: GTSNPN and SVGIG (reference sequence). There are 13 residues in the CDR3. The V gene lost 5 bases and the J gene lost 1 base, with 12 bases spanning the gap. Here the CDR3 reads CAWDRGNSYEQYF. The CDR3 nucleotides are TGTGCCTGGGATAGGGGGAATTCCTACGAGCAGTACTTC.

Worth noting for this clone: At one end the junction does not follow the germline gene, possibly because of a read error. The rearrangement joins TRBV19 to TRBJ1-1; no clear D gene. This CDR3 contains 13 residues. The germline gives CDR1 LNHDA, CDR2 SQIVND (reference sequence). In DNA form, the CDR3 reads TGTGCAAGTAGTATTTTGATAAACACTGAAGCTTTCTTT. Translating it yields CASSILINTEAFF. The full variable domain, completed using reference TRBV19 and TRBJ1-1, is DGGITQSPKYLFRKEGQNVTLSCEQNLNHDAMYWYRQDPGQGLRLIYYSQIVNDFQKGDIAEGYSVSREKKESFPLTVTSAQKNPTAFYLCASSILINTEAFFGQGTRLTVV.

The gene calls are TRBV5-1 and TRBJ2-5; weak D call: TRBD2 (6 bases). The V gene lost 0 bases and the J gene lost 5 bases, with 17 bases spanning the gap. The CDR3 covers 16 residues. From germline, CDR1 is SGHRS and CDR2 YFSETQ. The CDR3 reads CASSLGSSGGAETQYF. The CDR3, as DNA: TGCGCCAGCAGCTTGGGGAGCTCCGGGGGTGCGGAGACCCAGTACTTC. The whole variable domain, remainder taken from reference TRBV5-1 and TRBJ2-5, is KAGVTQTPRYLIKTRGQQVTLSCSPISGHRSVSWYQQTPGQGLQFLFEYFSETQRNKGNFPGRFSGRQFSNSRSEMNVSTLELGDSALYLCASSLGSSGGAETQYFGPGTRLLVL.

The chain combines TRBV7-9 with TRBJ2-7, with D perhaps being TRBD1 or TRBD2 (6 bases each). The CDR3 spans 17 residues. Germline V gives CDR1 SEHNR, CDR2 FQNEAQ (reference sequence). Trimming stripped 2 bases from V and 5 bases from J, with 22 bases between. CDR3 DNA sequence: TGTGCCAGCAGCTTAACAGACAGGTACGGAGGGGTCGACGAGCAGTACTTC. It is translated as CASSLTDRYGGVDEQYF.

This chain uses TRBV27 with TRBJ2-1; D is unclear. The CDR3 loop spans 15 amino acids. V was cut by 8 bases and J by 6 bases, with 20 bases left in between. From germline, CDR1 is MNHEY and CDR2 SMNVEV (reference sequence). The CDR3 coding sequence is TGTGCCAGCGAAAGAAGGGCCGCCGGCCTCAATGAGCAGTTCTTC. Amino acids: CASERRAAGLNEQFF.

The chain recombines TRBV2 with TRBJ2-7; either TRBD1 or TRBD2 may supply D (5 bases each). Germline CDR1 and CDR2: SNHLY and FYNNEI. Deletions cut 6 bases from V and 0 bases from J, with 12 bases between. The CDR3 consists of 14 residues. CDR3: CASRDGTNSYEQYF. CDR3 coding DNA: TGTGCCAGCAGGGACGGGACGAACTCCTACGAGCAGTACTTC.

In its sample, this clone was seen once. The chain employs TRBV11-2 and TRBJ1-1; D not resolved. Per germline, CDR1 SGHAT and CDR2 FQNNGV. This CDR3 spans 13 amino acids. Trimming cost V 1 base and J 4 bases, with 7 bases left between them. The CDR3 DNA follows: TGTGCCAGCAGCTTAGCCCAGGCCACTGAAGCTTTCTTT. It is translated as CASSLAQATEAFF. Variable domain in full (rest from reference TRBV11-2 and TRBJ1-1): EAGVAQSPRYKIIEKRQSVAFWCNPISGHATLYWYQQILGQGPKLLIQFQNNGVVDDSQLPKDRFSAERLKGVDSTLKIQPAKLEDSAVYLCASSLAQATEAFFGQGTRLTVV.

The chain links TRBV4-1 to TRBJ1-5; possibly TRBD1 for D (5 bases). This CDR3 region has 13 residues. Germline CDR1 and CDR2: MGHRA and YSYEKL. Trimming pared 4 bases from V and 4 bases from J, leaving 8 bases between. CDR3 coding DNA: TGCGCCAGCAGCCTGGGACGGAATCAGCCCCAGCATTTT. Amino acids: CASSLGRNQPQHF.

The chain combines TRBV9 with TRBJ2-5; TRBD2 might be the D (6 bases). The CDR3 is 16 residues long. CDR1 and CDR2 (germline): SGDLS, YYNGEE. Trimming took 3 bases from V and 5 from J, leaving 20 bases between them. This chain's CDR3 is CASSASGTPHGETQYF. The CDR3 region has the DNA TGTGCCAGCAGCGCCTCCGGGACTCCCCACGGCGAGACCCAGTACTTC.

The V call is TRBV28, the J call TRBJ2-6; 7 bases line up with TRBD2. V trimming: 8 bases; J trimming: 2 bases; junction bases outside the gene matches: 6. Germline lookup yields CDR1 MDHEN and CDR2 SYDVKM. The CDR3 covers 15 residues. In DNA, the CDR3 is TGTGCCAGCGGGGAGGGGCCCCCTGGGGCCAACGTCCTGACTTTC. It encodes CASGEGPPGANVLTF. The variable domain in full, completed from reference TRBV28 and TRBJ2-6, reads DVKVTQSSRYLVKRTGEKVFLECVQDMDHENMFWYRQDPGLGLRLIYFSYDVKMKEKGDIPEGYSVSREKKERFSLILESASTNQTSMYLCASGEGPPGANVLTFGAGSRLTVL.

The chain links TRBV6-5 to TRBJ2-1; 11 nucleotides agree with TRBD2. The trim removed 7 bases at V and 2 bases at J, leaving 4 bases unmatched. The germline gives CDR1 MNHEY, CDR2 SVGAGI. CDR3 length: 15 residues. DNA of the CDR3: TGTGCCAGCACCCAGGGACTAGCGGCCTACAATGAGCAGTTCTTC. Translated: CASTQGLAAYNEQFF.

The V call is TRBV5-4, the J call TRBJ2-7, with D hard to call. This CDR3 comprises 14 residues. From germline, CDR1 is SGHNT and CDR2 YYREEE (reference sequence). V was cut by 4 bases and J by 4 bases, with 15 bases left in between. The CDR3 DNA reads TGTGCCAGCAGCCACGGTGGATCTGGGTACGAGCAGTACTTC. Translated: CASSHGGSGYEQYF.

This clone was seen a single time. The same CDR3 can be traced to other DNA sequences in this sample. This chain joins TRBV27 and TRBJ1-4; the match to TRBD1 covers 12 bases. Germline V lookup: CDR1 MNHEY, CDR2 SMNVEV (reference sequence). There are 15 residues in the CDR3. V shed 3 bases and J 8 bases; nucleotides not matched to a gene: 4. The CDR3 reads CASSLGTGGREKLFF. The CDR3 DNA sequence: TGTGCCAGCAGTTTGGGGACAGGGGGCAGAGAAAAACTGTTTTTT.

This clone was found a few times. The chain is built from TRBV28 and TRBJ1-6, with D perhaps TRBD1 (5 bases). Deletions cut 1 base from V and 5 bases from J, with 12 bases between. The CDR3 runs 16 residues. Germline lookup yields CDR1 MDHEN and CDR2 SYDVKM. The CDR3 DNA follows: TGTGCCAGCAGTTTATCGCAGGGCCTGGATAATTCACCCCTCCACTTT. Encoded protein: CASSLSQGLDNSPLHF. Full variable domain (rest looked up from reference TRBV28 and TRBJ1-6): DVKVTQSSRYLVKRTGEKVFLECVQDMDHENMFWYRQDPGLGLRLIYFSYDVKMKEKGDIPEGYSVSREKKERFSLILESASTNQTSMYLCASSLSQGLDNSPLHFGNGTRLTVT.

The CDR3 sequence is CASSEEGGLAGQNEQFF. The CDR3 DNA sequence: TGTGCCAGCAGTGAAGAAGGGGGACTAGCGGGTCAAAATGAGCAGTTCTTC. The chain links TRBV2 to TRBJ2-1, with 12 positions matching TRBD2. The CDR3 is made up of 17 amino acids. V shed 1 base, J shed 7 bases, and the junction held 8 bases outside the gene matches. Germline-derived CDR1 and CDR2 are SNHLY and FYNNEI.

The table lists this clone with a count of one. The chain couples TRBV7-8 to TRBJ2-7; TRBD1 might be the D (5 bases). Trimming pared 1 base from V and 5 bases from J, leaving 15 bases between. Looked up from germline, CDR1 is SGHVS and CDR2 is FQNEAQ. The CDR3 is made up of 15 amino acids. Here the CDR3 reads CASSLGAGSLDEQYF. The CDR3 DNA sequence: TGTGCCAGCAGCTTAGGCGCAGGGTCTCTGGACGAGCAGTACTTC.